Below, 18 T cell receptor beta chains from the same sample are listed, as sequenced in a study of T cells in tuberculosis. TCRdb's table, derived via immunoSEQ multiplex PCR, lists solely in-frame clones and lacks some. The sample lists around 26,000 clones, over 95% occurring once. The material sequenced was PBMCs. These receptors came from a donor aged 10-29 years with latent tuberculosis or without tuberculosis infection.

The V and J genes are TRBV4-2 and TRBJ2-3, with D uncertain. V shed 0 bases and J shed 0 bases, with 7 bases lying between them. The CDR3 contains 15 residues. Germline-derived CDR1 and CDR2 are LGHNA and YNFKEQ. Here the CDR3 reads CASSQEGKSTDTQYF. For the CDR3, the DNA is TGTGCCAGCAGCCAAGAGGGCAAGAGCACAGATACGCAGTATTTT.

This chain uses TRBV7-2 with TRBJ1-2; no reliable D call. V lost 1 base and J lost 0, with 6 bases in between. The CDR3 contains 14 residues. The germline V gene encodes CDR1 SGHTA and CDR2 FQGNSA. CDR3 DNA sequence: TGTGCCAGCAGCTTAGGAGGGTCTAACTATGGCTACACCTTC. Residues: CASSLGGSNYGYTF. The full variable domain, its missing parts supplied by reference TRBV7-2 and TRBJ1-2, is GAGVSQSPSNKVTEKGKDVELRCDPISGHTALYWYRQSLGQGLEFLIYFQGNSAPDKSGLPSDRFSAERTGGSVSTLTIQRTQQEDSAVYLCASSLGGSNYGYTFGSGTRLTVV.

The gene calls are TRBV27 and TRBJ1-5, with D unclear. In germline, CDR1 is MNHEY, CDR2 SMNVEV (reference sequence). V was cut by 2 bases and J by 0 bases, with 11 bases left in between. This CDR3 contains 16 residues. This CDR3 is CASSLEGRYSNQPQHF. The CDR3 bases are TGTGCCAGCAGTTTAGAGGGCAGGTATAGCAATCAGCCCCAGCATTTT.

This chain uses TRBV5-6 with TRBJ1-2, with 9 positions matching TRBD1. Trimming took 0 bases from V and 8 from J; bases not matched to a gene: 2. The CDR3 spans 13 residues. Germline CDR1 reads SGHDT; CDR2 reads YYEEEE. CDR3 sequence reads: CASSLAGTGGYTF. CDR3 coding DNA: TGTGCCAGCAGCTTGGCCGGGACAGGGGGCTACACCTTC.

The CDR3 DNA follows: TGCAGCGTTGATCGGGGTATGAACACTGAAGCTTTCTTT. This sequence encodes CSVDRGMNTEAFF. This chain connects TRBV29-1 to TRBJ1-1; D gene unclear. Between the trimmed V and J ends, which lost 3 bases and 0 bases, there was a span of 8 bases. CDR1 is SQVTM and CDR2 is ANQGSEA in the germline V gene. The length of the CDR3 is 13 residues.

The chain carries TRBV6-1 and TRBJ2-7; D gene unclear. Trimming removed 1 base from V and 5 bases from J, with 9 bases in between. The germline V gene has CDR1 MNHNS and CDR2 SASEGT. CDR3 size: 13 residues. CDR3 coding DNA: TGTGCCAGCAGTGAAGTTAAGAGGCACGAGCAGTACGTC. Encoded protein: CASSEVKRHEQYV.

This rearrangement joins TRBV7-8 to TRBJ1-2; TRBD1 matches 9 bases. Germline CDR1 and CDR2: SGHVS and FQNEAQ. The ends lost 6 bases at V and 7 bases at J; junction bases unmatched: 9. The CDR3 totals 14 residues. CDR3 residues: CASRPDRGGGGYTF. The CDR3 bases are TGTGCCAGCAGACCGGACAGGGGAGGGGGTGGCTACACCTTC.

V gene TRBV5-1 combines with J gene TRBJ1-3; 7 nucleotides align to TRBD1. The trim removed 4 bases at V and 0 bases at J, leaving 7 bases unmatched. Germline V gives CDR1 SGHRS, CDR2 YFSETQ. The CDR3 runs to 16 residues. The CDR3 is CASSTGQADSGNTIYF. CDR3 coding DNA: TGCGCCAGCAGCACTGGACAGGCCGACTCTGGAAACACCATATATTTT. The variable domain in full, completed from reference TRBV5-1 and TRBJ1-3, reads KAGVTQTPRYLIKTRGQQVTLSCSPISGHRSVSWYQQTPGQGLQFLFEYFSETQRNKGNFPGRFSGRQFSNSRSEMNVSTLELGDSALYLCASSTGQADSGNTIYFGEGSWLTVV.

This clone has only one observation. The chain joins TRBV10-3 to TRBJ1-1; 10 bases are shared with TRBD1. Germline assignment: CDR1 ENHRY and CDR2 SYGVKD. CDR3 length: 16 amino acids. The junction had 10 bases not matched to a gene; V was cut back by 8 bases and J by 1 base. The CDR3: CAIAEGDRGRNTEAFF. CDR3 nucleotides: TGTGCCATCGCCGAGGGGGACAGGGGTCGGAACACTGAAGCTTTCTTT.

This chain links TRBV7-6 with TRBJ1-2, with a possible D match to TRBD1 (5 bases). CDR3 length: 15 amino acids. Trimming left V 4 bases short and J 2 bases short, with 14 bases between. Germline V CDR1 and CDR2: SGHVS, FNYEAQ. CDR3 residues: CASSSSLDKNYGYTF. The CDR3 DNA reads TGTGCCAGCAGCTCCTCATTGGACAAGAACTATGGCTACACCTTC.

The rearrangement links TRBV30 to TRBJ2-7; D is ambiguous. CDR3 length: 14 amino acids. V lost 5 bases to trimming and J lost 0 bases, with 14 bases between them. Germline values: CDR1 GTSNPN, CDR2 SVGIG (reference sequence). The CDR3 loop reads CAWGRSLSSYEQYF. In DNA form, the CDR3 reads TGTGCCTGGGGAAGGAGTCTCTCCTCCTACGAGCAGTACTTC.

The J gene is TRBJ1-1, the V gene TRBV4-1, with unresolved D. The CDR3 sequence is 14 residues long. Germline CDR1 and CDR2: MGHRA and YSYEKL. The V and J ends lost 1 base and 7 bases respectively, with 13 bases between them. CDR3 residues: CASSQVTDPNEAFF. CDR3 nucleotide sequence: TGCGCCAGCAGCCAAGTTACAGATCCTAATGAAGCTTTCTTT.

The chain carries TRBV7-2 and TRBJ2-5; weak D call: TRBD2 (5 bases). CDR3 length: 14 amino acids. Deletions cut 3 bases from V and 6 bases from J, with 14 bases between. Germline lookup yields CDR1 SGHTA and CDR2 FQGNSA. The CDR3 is CASSFRLTDKTQYF. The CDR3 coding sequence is TGTGCCAGCAGCTTCCGACTAACAGATAAGACCCAGTACTTC. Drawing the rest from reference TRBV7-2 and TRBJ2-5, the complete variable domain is GAGVSQSPSNKVTEKGKDVELRCDPISGHTALYWYRQSLGQGLEFLIYFQGNSAPDKSGLPSDRFSAERTGGSVSTLTIQRTQQEDSAVYLCASSFRLTDKTQYFGPGTRLLVL.

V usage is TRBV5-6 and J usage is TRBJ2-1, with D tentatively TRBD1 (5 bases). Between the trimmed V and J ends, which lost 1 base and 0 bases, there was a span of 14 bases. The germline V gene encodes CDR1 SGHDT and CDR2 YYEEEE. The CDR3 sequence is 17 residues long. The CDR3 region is CASSLFSAQGSYNEQFF. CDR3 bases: TGTGCCAGCAGCTTGTTTAGTGCGCAGGGCTCCTACAATGAGCAGTTCTTC.

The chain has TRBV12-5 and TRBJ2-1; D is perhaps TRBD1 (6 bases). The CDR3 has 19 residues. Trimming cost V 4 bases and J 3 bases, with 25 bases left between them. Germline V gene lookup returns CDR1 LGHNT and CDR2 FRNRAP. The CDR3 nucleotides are TGTGCTAGTGGTTCGCTTAGACAGGCGAACCTTTTAGGCTACAATGAGCAGTTCTTC. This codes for CASGSLRQANLLGYNEQFF. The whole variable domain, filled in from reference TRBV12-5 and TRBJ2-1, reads DARVTQTPRHKVTEMGQEVTMRCQPILGHNTVFWYRQTMMQGLELLAYFRNRAPLDDSGMPKDRFSAEMPDATLATLKIQPSEPRDSAVYFCASGSLRQANLLGYNEQFFGPGTRLTVL.

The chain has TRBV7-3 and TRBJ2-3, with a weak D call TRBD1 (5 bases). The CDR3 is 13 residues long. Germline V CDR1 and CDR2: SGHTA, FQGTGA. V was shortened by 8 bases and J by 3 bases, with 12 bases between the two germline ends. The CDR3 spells CASASGKTDTQYF. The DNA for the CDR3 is TGTGCCAGCGCTTCAGGGAAAACAGATACGCAGTATTTT.

The CDR3 is CASSRVFQETQYF. In nucleotides, the CDR3 is TGTGCCAGCAGCCGGGTCTTCCAAGAGACCCAGTACTTC. The chain recombines TRBV11-3 with TRBJ2-5; D gene unclear. Trimming left V 5 bases short and J 1 base short, with 8 bases between. Germline assignment: CDR1 SGHNT and CDR2 YENEEA. The CDR3 is 13 residues long.

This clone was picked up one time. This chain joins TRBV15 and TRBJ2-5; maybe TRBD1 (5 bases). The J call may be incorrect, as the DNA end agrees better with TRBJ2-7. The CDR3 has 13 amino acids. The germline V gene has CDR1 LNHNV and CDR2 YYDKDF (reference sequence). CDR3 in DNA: TGTGCCACCAGCACAGGGATTAACTACGAGCAGTACTTC. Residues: CATSTGINYEQYF.